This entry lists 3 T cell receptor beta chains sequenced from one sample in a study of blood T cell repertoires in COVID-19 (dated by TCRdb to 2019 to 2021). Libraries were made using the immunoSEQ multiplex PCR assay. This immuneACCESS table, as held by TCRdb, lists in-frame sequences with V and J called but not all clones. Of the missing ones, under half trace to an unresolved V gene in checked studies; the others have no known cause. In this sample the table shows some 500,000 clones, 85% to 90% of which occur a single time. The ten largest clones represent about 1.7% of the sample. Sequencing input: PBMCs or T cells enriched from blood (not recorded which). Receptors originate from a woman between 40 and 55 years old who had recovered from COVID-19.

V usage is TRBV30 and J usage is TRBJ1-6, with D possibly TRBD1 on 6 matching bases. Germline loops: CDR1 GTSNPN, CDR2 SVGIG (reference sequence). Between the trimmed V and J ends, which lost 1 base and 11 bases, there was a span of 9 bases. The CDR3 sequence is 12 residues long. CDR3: CAWSEQGAPLHF. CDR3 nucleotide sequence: TGTGCCTGGAGTGAACAGGGCGCACCCCTCCACTTT. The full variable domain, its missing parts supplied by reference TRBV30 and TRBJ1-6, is SQTIHQWPATLVQPVGSPLSLECTVEGTSNPNLYWYRQAAGRGLQLLFYSVGIGQISSEVPQNLSASRPQDRQFILSSKKLLLSDSGFYLCAWSEQGAPLHFGNGTRLTVT.

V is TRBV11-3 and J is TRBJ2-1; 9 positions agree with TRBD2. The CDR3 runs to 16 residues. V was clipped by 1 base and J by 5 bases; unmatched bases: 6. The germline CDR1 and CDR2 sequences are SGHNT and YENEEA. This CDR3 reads CASSLGVAGAHNEQFF. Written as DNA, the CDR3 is TGTGCCAGCAGCTTAGGAGTAGCGGGAGCCCACAATGAGCAGTTCTTC.

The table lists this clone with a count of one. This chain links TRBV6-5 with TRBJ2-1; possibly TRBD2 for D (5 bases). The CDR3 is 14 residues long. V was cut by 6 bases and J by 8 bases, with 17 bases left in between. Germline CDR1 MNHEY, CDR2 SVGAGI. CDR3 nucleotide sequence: TGTGCCAGCAGCCTCCAGACTATTTTCGATGAGCAGTTCTTC. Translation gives CASSLQTIFDEQFF.